The sequence of this T cell receptor beta chain was determined in a study of cytomegalovirus exposure and HLA in healthy donors. Study findings and constraints: Specificity for CMV antigens was confirmed in vitro for three of the CMV-associated chains. The classifier, whose performance was assessed in both the original and validation cohorts, reportedly diagnosed cytomegalovirus status with high specificity and sensitivity.

Data came from immunoSEQ multiplex PCR; TCRdb stores just in-frame clones and leaves some out. The table includes around 240,000 clones, 90% detected once. Comments on this clone: As yet, its antigen is unknown.

The CDR3 loop spans 15 amino acids. V was cut by 0 bases and J by 4 bases, with 11 bases left in between. Germline V gene sequence: CDR1 SGHNT, CDR2 YYREEE (reference sequence). J is TRBJ2-1 and V is TRBV5-4; D perhaps matches TRBD1 (5 bases). Sequencing used PBMCs. This sequence originates from a woman between 18 and 29 years old in good health and CMV-seronegative. The CDR3 is CASSLDRPVYNEQFF. The CDR3 DNA reads as TGTGCCAGCAGCTTGGACAGGCCGGTATACAATGAGCAGTTCTTC.